This entry lists 14 T cell receptor beta chains sequenced from one sample in a study of Ad26.COV2.S vaccination and SARS-CoV-2 variants. The sample's treatment: 15 to 20 received Ad26.COV2.S at low or high dose, single or two shots; about 5 received placebo; per-sample allocation not given. Day 63 after the first injection of vaccine or placebo was the sampling time. Data came from immunoSEQ multiplex PCR; TCRdb stores just in-frame clones and leaves some out. The sample carries around 370,000 clones, approximately 84% recorded once. The sequences come from peripheral blood, collected in a trial of Ad26.COV2.S vaccine versus placebo. The source is a person between 18 and 65 years old who received the Ad26.COV2.S COVID-19 vaccine or a placebo.

The V call is TRBV5-4, the J call TRBJ1-5; D remains unclear. This CDR3 region has 13 residues. Germline CDR1 is SGHNT and CDR2 is YYREEE (reference sequence). Trimming cost V 2 bases and J 3 bases, with 6 bases left between them. This chain's CDR3 is CASSLDANQPQHF. In DNA form, the CDR3 reads TGTGCCAGCAGCTTAGACGCCAATCAGCCCCAGCATTTT.

The chain couples TRBV9 to TRBJ2-6, with TRBD1 matching 8 bases. The CDR3 has 17 amino acids. Germline V gene data show CDR1 as SGDLS and CDR2 as YYNGEE. V trimming: 0 bases; J trimming: 2 bases; junction bases outside the gene matches: 4. The CDR3 coding sequence is TGTGCCAGCAGCGTAGCACAGGGGGGTACTGGGGCCAACGTCCTGACTTTC. This codes for CASSVAQGGTGANVLTF.

V and J are TRBV9 and TRBJ2-7, with 12 nucleotides matching TRBD1. CDR3 length: 14 amino acids. With V trimmed by 2 bases and J by 6 bases, 3 bases remained unmatched. Germline values: CDR1 SGDLS, CDR2 YYNGEE. In nucleotides, the CDR3 is TGTGCCAGCAGCGTGGGACAGGGGGCGCCCGAGCAGTACTTC. Translating gives CASSVGQGAPEQYF.

The CDR3 here is CATSDWGGRGRQFF. CDR3 DNA sequence: TGTGCCACCAGTGATTGGGGGGGGAGAGGGCGGCAGTTCTTC. This chain uses TRBV24-1 with TRBJ2-1; TRBD2 matches 7 bases. CDR3 size: 14 residues. Germline V gene sequence: CDR1 KGHDR, CDR2 SFDVKD. V lost 2 bases to trimming and J lost 12 bases; unmatched junction nucleotides: 9.

The sample holds one count of this clone. The rearrangement joins TRBV9 to TRBJ2-7, with 10 bases lining up with TRBD1. There are 16 residues in the CDR3. V lost 0 bases and J lost 1; bases outside the gene matches: 4. Germline V gene lookup returns CDR1 SGDLS and CDR2 YYNGEE. The CDR3 DNA reads as TGTGCCAGCAGCGTAGGCGGGACAGGGGTGTCCTACGAGCAGTACTTC. This translates into CASSVGGTGVSYEQYF.

Written as DNA, the CDR3 is TGTGCCAGCAGTCCCGGAGGTAGCGGGGGGGTCAGCTCCTACAATGAGCAGTTCTTC. It codes for CASSPGGSGGVSSYNEQFF. The gene calls are TRBV5-6 and TRBJ2-1, with 11 bases aligning to TRBD2. CDR3 size: 19 residues. J was trimmed by 0 bases and V by 5 bases; bases with no gene match: 13. Germline values: CDR1 SGHDT, CDR2 YYEEEE. The full variable domain, its missing parts supplied by reference TRBV5-6 and TRBJ2-1, is DAGVTQSPTHLIKTRGQQVTLRCSPKSGHDTVSWYQQALGQGPQFIFQYYEEEERQRGNFPDRFSGHQFPNYSSELNVNALLLGDSALYLCASSPGGSGGVSSYNEQFFGPGTRLTVL.

The CDR3 sequence: CSVGQTTYEQYF. In DNA, the CDR3 is TGCAGCGTGGGACAGACAACCTACGAGCAGTACTTC. This chain joins TRBV29-1 and TRBJ2-7, with 7 positions matching TRBD1. Germline trimming cut 6 bases from V and 2 bases from J; bases unmatched to any gene: 4. The germline CDR1 and CDR2 sequences are SQVTM and ANQGSEA. This CDR3 has 12 amino acids.

The chain employs TRBV15 and TRBJ2-7; D is perhaps TRBD1 (5 bases). V was pared by 0 bases and J by 7 bases, with 16 bases between. The CDR3 spans 15 residues. CDR1 and CDR2 (germline): LNHNV, YYDKDF (reference sequence). CDR3 nucleotides: TGTGCCACCAGCAGAGATCCAGCCAGGGTGAATGAGCAGTACTTC. Translation gives CATSRDPARVNEQYF.

This rearrangement joins TRBV5-6 to TRBJ1-2, with 7 bases matching TRBD1. CDR3 length: 15 residues. The V gene's germline CDR1 is SGHDT and CDR2 YYEEEE. V lost 3 bases to trimming and J lost 2 bases; unmatched junction nucleotides: 7. The CDR3 loop reads CASSWETGANYGYTF. DNA of the CDR3: TGTGCCAGCAGCTGGGAAACAGGGGCGAACTATGGCTACACCTTC.

The CDR3 nucleotides are TGCGCCAGCAGCCAAGATCGGGGGAGAGGCATTCAGTACTTC. Translation: CASSQDRGRGIQYF. The rearrangement links TRBV4-1 to TRBJ2-4; perhaps TRBD2 as D (6 bases). Deletions cut 0 bases from V and 9 bases from J, with 12 bases between. CDR3 size: 14 residues. Germline lookup yields CDR1 MGHRA and CDR2 YSYEKL.

The chain links TRBV29-1 to TRBJ1-5, with TRBD1 matching over 11 bases. This CDR3 spans 13 amino acids. Germline assignment: CDR1 SQVTM and CDR2 ANQGSEA. Unmatched junction bases numbered 1, after V lost 4 bases and J lost 5 bases. The CDR3 loop is CSVGDRGDQPQHF. DNA of the CDR3: TGCAGCGTTGGGGACAGGGGGGATCAGCCCCAGCATTTT.

This clone was counted between two and nine times. The chain employs TRBV16 and TRBJ1-1; 7 nucleotides align to TRBD1. The CDR3 is made up of 14 amino acids. Germline CDR1 is KGHSY and CDR2 is FQNENV. Trimming took 4 bases from V and 10 from J; bases not matched to a gene: 12. The CDR3 region has the DNA TGTGCCAGCAGCCTTGAGACAGGGATGATTCGAGCTTTCTTT. It yields the protein CASSLETGMIRAFF.

CDR3 residues: CASSPGGANVLTF. The CDR3 DNA reads as TGTGCCAGCAGCCCCGGAGGGGCCAACGTCCTGACTTTC. This chain connects TRBV7-2 to TRBJ2-6; no firm D call. Germline-derived CDR1 and CDR2 are SGHTA and FQGNSA. The V gene lost 5 bases and the J gene lost 4 bases, with 6 bases spanning the gap. This CDR3 is 13 amino acids long.

This chain joins TRBV9 and TRBJ1-2, with 8 positions matching TRBD1. The CDR3 spans 16 residues. J gave up 1 base and V 3 bases, and 8 bases lay outside the gene matches. Germline V gives CDR1 SGDLS, CDR2 YYNGEE. CDR3 sequence: CASSGTGSPLNYGYTF. The DNA of the CDR3 is TGTGCCAGCAGCGGGACAGGGAGCCCACTTAACTATGGCTACACCTTC.